The next 9 T cell receptor beta chains were all read from a single sample in a study of T cell changes during pregnancy in multiple sclerosis. Some clones are missing from TCRdb's copy, which holds only in-frame ones; the method was immunoSEQ multiplex PCR. The sample carries approximately 69,000 clones, 90% to 95% recorded once. This material consisted of peripheral blood, taken in the second trimester of pregnancy. These receptors all stem from a female donor in good health, enrolled as a control in a pregnancy study.

V and J are TRBV5-5 and TRBJ2-5; tentatively, D is TRBD1 (5 bases). Germline loops: CDR1 SGHKS, CDR2 YYEKEE (reference sequence). This CDR3 has 15 residues. Trimming shortened V by 1 base and J by 1 base, and 11 bases separated the two germline ends. The CDR3 nucleotides read TGTGCCAGCAGCTTGTGGGTAGGGGCCCAAGAGACCCAGTACTTC. It translates to CASSLWVGAQETQYF.

The V and J genes are TRBV10-2 and TRBJ1-5, with TRBD1 as a possible D gene (6 bases). Germline CDR1 is WSHSY and CDR2 is SAAADI. CDR3 length: 15 residues. The germline V and J ends were trimmed by 4 bases and 5 bases, with 15 bases remaining between them. For the CDR3, the DNA is TGCGCCAGCAGTGGGTTGGGACAAAGGGATCAGCCCCAGCATTTT. Amino acids: CASSGLGQRDQPQHF.

This clone was observed a single time. This sequence joins TRBV27 and TRBJ1-5; D possibly corresponds to TRBD1 (5 bases). The CDR3 has 15 amino acids. Germline lookup yields CDR1 MNHEY and CDR2 SMNVEV (reference sequence). V gave up 7 bases and J gave up 5 bases, with 18 bases separating them. The CDR3 is CASKGPRATHQPQHF. In DNA, the CDR3 is TGTGCCAGCAAGGGGCCCCGGGCCACGCATCAGCCCCAGCATTTT.

The chain is built from TRBV7-2 and TRBJ1-3, with D perhaps TRBD1 (6 bases). V was trimmed by 1 base and J by 9 bases, leaving 16 bases between them. The CDR3 has 15 amino acids. Looked up from germline, CDR1 is SGHTA and CDR2 is FQGNSA. CDR3 DNA sequence: TGTGCCAGCAGCTTAGGGGGACAACATTATGTCACCATATATTTT. Its protein is CASSLGGQHYVTIYF.

This clone was detected a few times. This sequence joins TRBV4-3 and TRBJ1-1; D is undetermined. CDR3 length: 14 residues. V was clipped by 5 bases and J by 3 bases, with 13 bases between them. Looked up from germline, CDR1 is LGHNA and CDR2 is YSLEER. This CDR3 is CASSAHDGDTEAFF. The CDR3 DNA reads TGCGCCAGCAGCGCCCACGACGGGGACACTGAAGCTTTCTTT.

This clone has just a few counts. This rearrangement joins TRBV4-2 to TRBJ1-5; D not certain. This CDR3 has 16 residues. The V gene's germline CDR1 is LGHNA and CDR2 YNFKEQ. V dropped 0 bases and J dropped 2 bases, with 11 bases sitting between them. The CDR3 sequence: CASSQEEGVGNQPQHF. The CDR3 DNA sequence: TGTGCCAGCAGCCAAGAGGAGGGAGTAGGCAATCAGCCCCAGCATTTT.

This chain links TRBV7-9 with TRBJ1-4; D remains ambiguous. This CDR3 region has 15 residues. Germline V lookup: CDR1 SEHNR, CDR2 FQNEAQ (reference sequence). The ends were cut back, 1 base at V and 8 bases at J, with 14 bases in the middle. CDR3: CASSLGRGWGEKLFF. DNA for the CDR3: TGTGCCAGCAGCTTAGGGAGAGGGTGGGGAGAAAAACTGTTTTTT.

The rearrangement uses TRBV5-1 and TRBJ2-3, with 12 nucleotides matching TRBD2. J lost 2 bases, V lost 0 bases, and 4 bases had no gene match. The CDR3 length is 17 residues. Germline CDR1 SGHRS, CDR2 YFSETQ. The CDR3 region has the DNA TGCGCCAGCAGCTTGGATGCTAGCGGGGGGGACACAGATACGCAGTATTTT. This encodes CASSLDASGGDTDTQYF. Drawing the rest from reference TRBV5-1 and TRBJ2-3, the complete variable domain is KAGVTQTPRYLIKTRGQQVTLSCSPISGHRSVSWYQQTPGQGLQFLFEYFSETQRNKGNFPGRFSGRQFSNSRSEMNVSTLELGDSALYLCASSLDASGGDTDTQYFGPGTRLTVL.

This chain joins TRBV19 and TRBJ2-3, with TRBD2 matching 12 bases. This CDR3 contains 13 residues. V dropped 8 bases and J dropped 6; count of bases not matched to a gene: 3. The germline gives CDR1 LNHDA, CDR2 SQIVND (reference sequence). CDR3 nucleotides: TGTGCCAGTCATGGACTAGCGGGGGATACGCAGTATTTT. Translating gives CASHGLAGDTQYF.